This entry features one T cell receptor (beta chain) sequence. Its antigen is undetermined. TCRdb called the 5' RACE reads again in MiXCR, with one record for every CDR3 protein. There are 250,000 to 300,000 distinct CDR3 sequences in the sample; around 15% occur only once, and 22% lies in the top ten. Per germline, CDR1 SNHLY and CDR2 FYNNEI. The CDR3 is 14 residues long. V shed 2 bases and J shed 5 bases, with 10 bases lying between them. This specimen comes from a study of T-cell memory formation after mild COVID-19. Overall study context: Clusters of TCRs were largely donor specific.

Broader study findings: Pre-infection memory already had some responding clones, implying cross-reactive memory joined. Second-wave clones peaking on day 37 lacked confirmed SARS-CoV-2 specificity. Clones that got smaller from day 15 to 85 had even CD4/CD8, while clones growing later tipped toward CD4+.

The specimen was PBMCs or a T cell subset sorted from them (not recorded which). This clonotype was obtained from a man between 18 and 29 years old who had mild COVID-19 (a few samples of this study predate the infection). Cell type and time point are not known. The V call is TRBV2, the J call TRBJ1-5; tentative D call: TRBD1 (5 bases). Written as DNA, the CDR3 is TGTGCCAGCAGTGAACTGGCAGGGCATCAGCCCCAGCATTTT. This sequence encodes CASSELAGHQPQHF.